This passage covers 32 T cell receptor beta chains from one sample sequenced in a study of memory CD4+ T cells and cytomegalovirus serostatus. The assay was immunoSEQ multiplex PCR, and TCRdb's table has in-frame clones only and misses some. This repertoire shows over 50,000 clones, 82% found once; its top ten account for 0.88%. Single viable CD3+CD4+CD8-CD45RO+ cells were sorted as the memory CD4+ T cells. Sequenced sample: memory CD4+ T cells from blood. These receptor sequences come from an adult in good health and CMV-seronegative.

This chain joins TRBV7-3 and TRBJ2-1; TRBD2 matches at 14 bases. The V gene's germline CDR1 is SGHTA and CDR2 FQGTGA. J lost 3 bases, V lost 1 base, and 5 bases had no gene match. The CDR3 extends over 18 amino acids. CDR3 sequence: CASSLRPGLAGVYNEQFF. CDR3 nucleotides: TGTGCCAGCAGCTTAAGGCCGGGACTAGCGGGAGTCTACAATGAGCAGTTCTTC.

This clone has only a few counts. The rearrangement links TRBV11-2 to TRBJ1-1, with a weak D call TRBD1 (6 bases). Germline CDR1 and CDR2: SGHAT and FQNNGV. V was cut by 5 bases and J by 11 bases, with 12 bases left in between. The CDR3 is made up of 11 amino acids. CDR3 protein: CASSQIQGAFF. For the CDR3, the DNA is TGTGCCAGCAGCCAAATTCAGGGGGCTTTCTTT.

In its sample, this clone was seen once. The chain links TRBV27 to TRBJ2-1; 12 bases agree with TRBD1. Germline values: CDR1 MNHEY, CDR2 SMNVEV (reference sequence). This CDR3 is built from 18 residues. The ends lost 5 bases at V and 4 bases at J; junction bases unmatched: 12. For the CDR3, the DNA is TGTGCCAGCAGTCAACCGGGACAGGGGGCTATCAGGTACAATGAGCAGTTCTTC. Translation gives CASSQPGQGAIRYNEQFF.

This clone was seen only once. The CDR3 loop is CASSPIVVGEKLFF. CDR3 nucleotides: TGTGCCAGCAGTCCTATCGTCGTGGGAGAAAAACTGTTTTTT. The chain uses TRBV27 and TRBJ1-4; no reliable D call. V was cut by 5 bases and J by 8 bases, with 15 bases left in between. Germline values: CDR1 MNHEY, CDR2 SMNVEV (reference sequence). This CDR3 has 14 residues.

This chain uses TRBV11-2 with TRBJ2-5, with a weak D call TRBD1 (5 bases). Between the trimmed V and J ends, which lost 5 bases and 10 bases, there was a span of 14 bases. The CDR3 sequence is 12 residues long. Germline assignment: CDR1 SGHAT and CDR2 FQNNGV. The CDR3 loop is CASSTDSLGQYF. The CDR3 DNA follows: TGTGCCAGCAGCACCGACAGCTTGGGCCAGTACTTC.

The sample holds one count of this clone. The J gene is TRBJ2-5, the V gene TRBV7-9, with TRBD2 as a possible D gene (5 bases). The V gene's germline CDR1 is SEHNR and CDR2 FQNEAQ (reference sequence). The CDR3 covers 17 residues. Trimming left V 5 bases short and J 0 bases short, with 19 bases between. CDR3 sequence (DNA): TGTGCCAGCAGCGCTCCCGGGGTTTGGATCGACCAAGAGACCCAGTACTTC. This sequence encodes CASSAPGVWIDQETQYF. Full variable domain (missing parts from reference TRBV7-9 and TRBJ2-5): DTGVSQNPRHKITKRGQNVTFRCDPISEHNRLYWYRQTLGQGPEFLTYFQNEAQLEKSRLLSDRFSAERPKGSFSTLEIQRTEQGDSAMYLCASSAPGVWIDQETQYFGPGTRLLVL.

This chain uses TRBV7-3 with TRBJ1-4; 9 bases match TRBD1. The CDR3 spans 15 residues. The germline CDR1 and CDR2 sequences are SGHTA and FQGTGA. The V segment lost 5 bases and the J segment 7 bases; nucleotides outside the gene matches: 8. The CDR3 region has the DNA TGTGCCAGCAGCCCAACAGGGGGCGAGGGTGAAAAACTGTTTTTT. Protein product: CASSPTGGEGEKLFF.

V usage is TRBV6-1 and J usage is TRBJ2-7; 7 nucleotides agree with TRBD1. V shed 5 bases and J 6 bases; nucleotides not matched to a gene: 13. Germline values: CDR1 MNHNS, CDR2 SASEGT. This CDR3 region has 15 residues. The CDR3: CASSIRSGQRVEQYF. CDR3 sequence (DNA): TGTGCCAGCAGTATTAGGTCGGGACAGAGAGTCGAGCAGTACTTC.

The V and J genes are TRBV7-7 and TRBJ2-3; 9 bases are a match to TRBD1. From germline, CDR1 is SSHAT and CDR2 FNYEAQ (reference sequence). The CDR3 contains 14 residues. Unmatched junction bases numbered 3, after V lost 5 bases and J lost 3 bases. The DNA for the CDR3 is TGTGCCAGCAGCCCCGGGACAGGGACAGATACGCAGTATTTT. This translates into CASSPGTGTDTQYF.

This clone was picked up one time. J is TRBJ1-1 and V is TRBV5-1; D unresolved. Germline CDR1 and CDR2: SGHRS and YFSETQ. The CDR3 covers 14 residues. Trimming left V 1 base short and J 5 bases short, with 12 bases between. The CDR3 protein is CASSLLAGSTEAFF. The CDR3 DNA follows: TGCGCCAGCAGCTTGTTGGCAGGATCGACTGAAGCTTTCTTT.

The V call is TRBV28, the J call TRBJ2-1; 8 positions agree with TRBD2. The CDR3 extends over 14 amino acids. J gave up 8 bases and V 6 bases, and 9 bases lay outside the gene matches. CDR1 is MDHEN and CDR2 is SYDVKM in the germline V gene. CDR3 sequence (DNA): TGTGCCAGCAGCGGGGGGGGGAGTGGCGATGAGCAGTTCTTC. Translated: CASSGGGSGDEQFF.

The gene calls are TRBV7-8 and TRBJ1-5, with a weak D call TRBD1 (6 bases). The CDR3 has 14 residues. Germline CDR1 reads SGHVS; CDR2 reads FQNEAQ. Trimming left V 5 bases short and J 4 bases short, with 12 bases between. The CDR3 reads CASSGRDTNQPQHF. The CDR3 DNA follows: TGTGCCAGCAGCGGACGGGACACAAATCAGCCCCAGCATTTT.

This chain joins TRBV7-3 and TRBJ1-6; possibly TRBD1 for D (5 bases). The germline V gene has CDR1 SGHTA and CDR2 FQGTGA. The CDR3 is 14 amino acids. Trimming left V 5 bases short and J 8 bases short, with 13 bases between. The CDR3 DNA reads TGTGCCAGCAGCCTGGAGGGGCTTGATTCACCCCTCCACTTT. Translating it yields CASSLEGLDSPLHF.

The V call is TRBV28, the J call TRBJ1-6, with D perhaps TRBD1 (6 bases). V dropped 2 bases and J dropped 6 bases, with 8 bases sitting between them. CDR1 MDHEN and CDR2 SYDVKM come from the germline V gene. The CDR3 loop spans 14 amino acids. As DNA, the CDR3 is TGTGCCAGCAGTTTAGGACAGCCTAATTCACCCCTCCACTTT. This gives the protein CASSLGQPNSPLHF.

The chain is built from TRBV7-6 and TRBJ2-5; D may be TRBD2 (6 bases). Per germline, CDR1 SGHVS and CDR2 FNYEAQ. The CDR3 is 13 amino acids. Trimming stripped 5 bases from V and 4 bases from J, with 11 bases between. CDR3 in amino acids: CASSPLGGETQYF. The CDR3 DNA is TGTGCCAGCAGCCCCCTCGGGGGAGAGACCCAGTACTTC.

The J gene is TRBJ1-3, the V gene TRBV11-1; 7 bases fit TRBD1. CDR1 and CDR2 from the germline V gene are SGHAT and FQDESV (reference sequence). After removal of 5 bases from V and 0 bases from J, the junction contained 10 bases not matched to a gene. The length of the CDR3 is 17 residues. The CDR3 nucleotides read TGTGCCAGCAGCCCCCGGGACAGACAAAACTCTGGAAACACCATATATTTT. Residues: CASSPRDRQNSGNTIYF.

This chain joins TRBV5-1 and TRBJ2-7; weak D call: TRBD2 (5 bases). This CDR3 is 18 amino acids long. Trimming pared 1 base from V and 0 bases from J, leaving 20 bases between. CDR1 and CDR2 from the germline V gene are SGHRS and YFSETQ. The CDR3, as DNA: TGCGCCAGCAGCTTGCTACCGTTGACCGACTATAGCTCCTACGAGCAGTACTTC. Translating gives CASSLLPLTDYSSYEQYF.

The V and J genes are TRBV2 and TRBJ2-7; 8 bases are shared with TRBD1. The junction had 4 bases not matched to a gene; V was cut back by 2 bases and J by 4 bases. The CDR3 is 14 residues long. Germline V CDR1 and CDR2: SNHLY, FYNNEI. The CDR3, as DNA: TGTGCCAGCAGTGAATCAGGGGGCCTGTACGAGCAGTACTTC. Its protein is CASSESGGLYEQYF.

The J gene is TRBJ1-1, the V gene TRBV5-1; no clear D. The V gene's germline CDR1 is SGHRS and CDR2 YFSETQ. Trimming shortened V by 3 bases and J by 0 bases, and 21 bases separated the two germline ends. The CDR3 has 18 residues. The CDR3 sequence: CASSSGKADRIMNTEAFF. The CDR3 nucleotides are TGCGCCAGCAGCTCGGGGAAGGCCGACCGTATCATGAACACTGAAGCTTTCTTT. Looking up the rest from reference TRBV5-1 and TRBJ1-1 gives the full variable domain: KAGVTQTPRYLIKTRGQQVTLSCSPISGHRSVSWYQQTPGQGLQFLFEYFSETQRNKGNFPGRFSGRQFSNSRSEMNVSTLELGDSALYLCASSSGKADRIMNTEAFFGQGTRLTVV.

V is TRBV5-1 and J is TRBJ2-2; D remains ambiguous. This CDR3 is built from 15 residues. Germline lookup yields CDR1 SGHRS and CDR2 YFSETQ. Trimming shortened V by 0 bases and J by 0 bases, and 6 bases separated the two germline ends. CDR3 protein: CASSLGKSNTGELFF. In nucleotides, the CDR3 is TGCGCCAGCAGCTTGGGAAAGTCGAACACCGGGGAGCTGTTTTTT.

The chain has TRBV2 and TRBJ2-4; 7 nucleotides match TRBD2. The CDR3 length is 15 residues. Germline assignment: CDR1 SNHLY and CDR2 FYNNEI. After removal of 4 bases from V and 1 base from J, the junction contained 4 bases not matched to a gene. CDR3 region: CASSVEGGAKNIQYF. For the CDR3, the DNA is TGTGCCAGCAGTGTTGAGGGAGGGGCCAAAAACATTCAGTACTTC.

This clone came up a few times. The V gene is TRBV10-1, the J gene TRBJ2-3; TRBD1 agrees at 7 bases. The junction had 21 bases not matched to a gene; V was cut back by 10 bases and J by 5 bases. The CDR3 extends over 17 amino acids. Germline CDR1 is WNHNN and CDR2 is SYGVQD (reference sequence). CDR3 residues: CATRAGQTGAIQDTQYF. The DNA of the CDR3 is TGCGCCACCAGAGCCGGCCAAACAGGGGCTATTCAAGATACGCAGTATTTT.

The chain is built from TRBV11-2 and TRBJ2-1; either TRBD1 or TRBD2 may supply D (5 bases each). The ends were cut back, 7 bases at V and 1 base at J, with 23 bases in the middle. The germline CDR1 and CDR2 sequences are SGHAT and FQNNGV. This CDR3 region has 18 residues. CDR3 loop: CASTIRSWGRTSYNEQFF. The CDR3 DNA reads as TGTGCCAGCACCATCCGAAGCTGGGGGAGAACATCCTACAATGAGCAGTTCTTC.

Note on this clone: Distinct nucleotide sequences in the sample also encode this CDR3. This sequence joins TRBV7-9 and TRBJ2-2; D is unclear. Germline CDR1 is SEHNR and CDR2 is FQNEAQ (reference sequence). The CDR3 extends over 15 amino acids. V lost 1 base and J 4 bases, leaving 10 bases between the germline ends. The CDR3 DNA reads TGTGCCAGCAGCTTAGACGGTCGTGGCACCGGGGAGCTGTTTTTT. Its protein is CASSLDGRGTGELFF. The whole variable domain, remainder taken from reference TRBV7-9 and TRBJ2-2, is DTGVSQNPRHKITKRGQNVTFRCDPISEHNRLYWYRQTLGQGPEFLTYFQNEAQLEKSRLLSDRFSAERPKGSFSTLEIQRTEQGDSAMYLCASSLDGRGTGELFFGEGSRLTVL.

J is TRBJ1-5 and V is TRBV29-1; D is ambiguous. CDR1 and CDR2 (germline): SQVTM, ANQGSEA. Trimming removed 4 bases at V and 2 bases at J, with 9 bases between. The CDR3 length is 13 residues. This CDR3 is CSVGVQGNQPQHF. The CDR3 DNA reads as TGCAGCGTTGGGGTCCAGGGCAATCAGCCCCAGCATTTT.

This chain uses TRBV9 with TRBJ1-6; D is perhaps TRBD1 (5 bases). Trimming shortened V by 0 bases and J by 2 bases, and 9 bases separated the two germline ends. The CDR3 runs 16 residues. Germline V lookup: CDR1 SGDLS, CDR2 YYNGEE. The CDR3 loop is CASSVGTGAYNSPLHF. DNA of the CDR3: TGTGCCAGCAGCGTAGGCACGGGGGCCTATAATTCACCCCTCCACTTT.

The table lists this clone with a count of one. The gene calls are TRBV7-3 and TRBJ2-1, with D perhaps matching TRBD1 (5 bases). The CDR3 covers 15 residues. The V end was cut by 5 bases, the J end by 5 bases, with 16 bases between. Germline CDR1 reads SGHTA; CDR2 reads FQGTGA. CDR3 sequence reads: CASSLSVRQNNEQFF. The CDR3 DNA sequence: TGTGCCAGCAGCCTCTCCGTTCGACAGAACAATGAGCAGTTCTTC. The full variable domain, with the rest looked up from reference TRBV7-3 and TRBJ2-1, is GAGVSQTPSNKVTEKGKYVELRCDPISGHTALYWYRQSLGQGPEFLIYFQGTGAADDSGLPNDRFFAVRPEGSVSTLKIQRTERGDSAVYLCASSLSVRQNNEQFFGPGTRLTVL.

The rearrangement uses TRBV28 and TRBJ1-1, with TRBD1 identical over 7 bases. V trimming: 6 bases; J trimming: 10 bases; junction bases outside the gene matches: 14. The CDR3 consists of 14 residues. Germline V lookup: CDR1 MDHEN, CDR2 SYDVKM. CDR3 DNA sequence: TGTGCCAGCAGCCACGAGGACAGGCCTCGCGGAGCTTTCTTT. This codes for CASSHEDRPRGAFF.

The rearrangement joins TRBV7-8 to TRBJ2-1, with 11 bases aligning to TRBD2. The CDR3 spans 16 residues. J gave up 9 bases and V 0 bases, and 7 bases lay outside the gene matches. The germline CDR1 and CDR2 sequences are SGHVS and FQNEAQ. The CDR3, as DNA: TGTGCCAGCAGCTTAGCAACTAGCGGGAGACGGGGTGAGCAGTTCTTC. Amino acids: CASSLATSGRRGEQFF.

The CDR3 DNA is TGTGCCAGCAGCTTAATGGGACAGGGCCGATCCTCTGGGGCCAACGTCCTGACTTTC. It is translated as CASSLMGQGRSSGANVLTF. V gene TRBV2 combines with J gene TRBJ2-6; 9 bases match TRBD1. This CDR3 has 19 amino acids. Per germline, CDR1 SNHLY and CDR2 FYNNEI. The V gene end was trimmed by 6 bases and the J gene end by 0 bases; junction bases not matched to a gene: 12.

The rearrangement joins TRBV28 to TRBJ1-2; unclear D gene. V lost 2 bases to trimming and J lost 4 bases, with 17 bases between them. Germline assignment: CDR1 MDHEN and CDR2 SYDVKM. The CDR3 is 16 residues long. The CDR3 DNA is TGTGCCAGCAGTTTAAATTATCGCAACCCGATCTATGGCTACACCTTC. It codes for CASSLNYRNPIYGYTF.

The rearrangement links TRBV7-3 to TRBJ2-3; 10 nucleotides line up with TRBD1. The CDR3 consists of 16 residues. Germline loops: CDR1 SGHTA, CDR2 FQGTGA. The junction had 11 bases not matched to a gene; V was cut back by 5 bases and J by 6 bases. CDR3 sequence reads: CASSPPPTGGKDTQYF. The CDR3 DNA follows: TGTGCCAGCAGCCCACCCCCGACAGGGGGCAAGGATACGCAGTATTTT.